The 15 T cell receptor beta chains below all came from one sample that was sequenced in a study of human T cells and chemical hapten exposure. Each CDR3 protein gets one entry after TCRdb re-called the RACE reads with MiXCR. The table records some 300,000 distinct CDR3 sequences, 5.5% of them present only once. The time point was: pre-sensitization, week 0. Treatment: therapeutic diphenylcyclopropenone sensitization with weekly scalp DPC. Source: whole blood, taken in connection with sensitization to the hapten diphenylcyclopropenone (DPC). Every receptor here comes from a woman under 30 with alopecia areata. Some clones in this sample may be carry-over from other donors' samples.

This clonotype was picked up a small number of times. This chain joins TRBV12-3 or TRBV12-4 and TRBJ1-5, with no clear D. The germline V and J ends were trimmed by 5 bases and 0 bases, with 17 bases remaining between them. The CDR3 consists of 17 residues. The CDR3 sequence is CASSPLQVLSSNQPQHF. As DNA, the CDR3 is TGTGCCAGCAGTCCTCTGCAGGTCCTCTCTAGCAATCAGCCCCAGCATTTT.

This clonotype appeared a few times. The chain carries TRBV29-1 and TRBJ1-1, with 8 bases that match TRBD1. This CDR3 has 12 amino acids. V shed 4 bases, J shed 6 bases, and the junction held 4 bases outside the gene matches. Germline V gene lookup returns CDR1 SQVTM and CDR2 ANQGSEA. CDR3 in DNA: TGCAGCGTTGTCACAGGGGGAGCTGAAGCTTTCTTT. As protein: CSVVTGGAEAFF.

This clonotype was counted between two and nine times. The CDR3 reads CASESLNTEAFF. In DNA, the CDR3 is TGTGCCAGCGAGTCCTTGAACACTGAAGCTTTCTTT. This chain connects TRBV11-2 to TRBJ1-1; D ambiguous. Germline V lookup: CDR1 SGHAT, CDR2 FQNNGV. The V gene lost 8 bases and the J gene lost 0 bases, with 7 bases spanning the gap. This CDR3 has 12 amino acids.

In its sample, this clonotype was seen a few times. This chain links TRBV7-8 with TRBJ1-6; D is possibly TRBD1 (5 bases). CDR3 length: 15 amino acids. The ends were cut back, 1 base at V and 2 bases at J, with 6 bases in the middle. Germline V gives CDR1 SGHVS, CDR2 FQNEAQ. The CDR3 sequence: CASSLDRPYNSPLHF. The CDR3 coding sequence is TGTGCCAGCAGCTTAGACAGGCCCTATAATTCACCCCTCCACTTT.

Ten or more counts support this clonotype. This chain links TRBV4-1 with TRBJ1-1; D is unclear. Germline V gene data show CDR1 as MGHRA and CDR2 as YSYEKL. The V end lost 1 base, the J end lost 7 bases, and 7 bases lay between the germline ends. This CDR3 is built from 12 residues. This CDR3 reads CASSQGRGEAFF. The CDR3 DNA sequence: TGCGCCAGCAGCCAAGGACGGGGTGAAGCTTTCTTT.

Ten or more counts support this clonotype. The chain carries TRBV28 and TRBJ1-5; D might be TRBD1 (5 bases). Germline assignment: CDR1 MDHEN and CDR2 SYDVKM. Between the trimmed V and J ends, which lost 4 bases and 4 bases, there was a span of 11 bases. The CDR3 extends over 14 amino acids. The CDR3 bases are TGTGCCAGCAGTTGGGGCCGCCGTAATCAGCCCCAGCATTTT. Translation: CASSWGRRNQPQHF.

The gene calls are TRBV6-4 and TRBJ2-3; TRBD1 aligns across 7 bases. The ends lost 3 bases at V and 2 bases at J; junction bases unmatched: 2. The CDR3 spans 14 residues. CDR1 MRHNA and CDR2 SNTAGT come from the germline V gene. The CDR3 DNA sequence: TGTGCCAGCAGTGAGGGACAGTTCACAGATACGCAGTATTTT. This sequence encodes CASSEGQFTDTQYF.

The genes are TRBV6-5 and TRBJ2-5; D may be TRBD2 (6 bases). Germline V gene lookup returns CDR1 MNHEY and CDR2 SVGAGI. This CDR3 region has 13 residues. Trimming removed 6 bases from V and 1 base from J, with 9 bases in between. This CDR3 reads CASRAGIQETQYF. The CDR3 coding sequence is TGTGCCAGCAGGGCGGGGATCCAAGAGACCCAGTACTTC.

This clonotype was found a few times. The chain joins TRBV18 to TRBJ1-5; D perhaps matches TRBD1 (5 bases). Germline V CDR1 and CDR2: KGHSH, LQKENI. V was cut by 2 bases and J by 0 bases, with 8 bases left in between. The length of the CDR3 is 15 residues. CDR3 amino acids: CASSPAQGSNQPQHF. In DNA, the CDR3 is TGTGCCAGCTCACCAGCTCAGGGTAGCAATCAGCCCCAGCATTTT.

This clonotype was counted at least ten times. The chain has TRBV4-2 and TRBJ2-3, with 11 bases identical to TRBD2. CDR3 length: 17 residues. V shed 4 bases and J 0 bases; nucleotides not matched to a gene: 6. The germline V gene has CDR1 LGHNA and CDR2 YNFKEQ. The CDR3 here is CASSPRTSGQSTDTQYF. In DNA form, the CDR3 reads TGTGCCAGCAGCCCCCGGACTAGCGGGCAAAGCACAGATACGCAGTATTTT.

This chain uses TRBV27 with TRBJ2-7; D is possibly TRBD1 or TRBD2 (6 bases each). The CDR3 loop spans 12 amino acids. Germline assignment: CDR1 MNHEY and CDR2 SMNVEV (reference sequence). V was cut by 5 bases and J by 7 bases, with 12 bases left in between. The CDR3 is CASSPRGDEQYF. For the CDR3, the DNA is TGTGCCAGCAGTCCTAGGGGGGATGAGCAGTACTTC.

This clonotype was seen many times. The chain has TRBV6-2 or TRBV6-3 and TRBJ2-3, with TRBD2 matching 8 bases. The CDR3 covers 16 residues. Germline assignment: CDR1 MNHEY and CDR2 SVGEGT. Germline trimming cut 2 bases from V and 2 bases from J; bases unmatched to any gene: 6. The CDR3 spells CASSYGNSGATDTQYF. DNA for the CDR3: TGTGCCAGCAGTTACGGTAATAGCGGGGCCACAGATACGCAGTATTTT.

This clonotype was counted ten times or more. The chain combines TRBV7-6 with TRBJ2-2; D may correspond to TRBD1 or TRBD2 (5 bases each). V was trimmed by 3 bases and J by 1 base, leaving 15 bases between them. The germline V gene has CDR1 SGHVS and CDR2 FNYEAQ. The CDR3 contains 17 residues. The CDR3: CASSLSLGTQNTGELFF. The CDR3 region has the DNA TGTGCCAGCAGCTTGAGTCTGGGGACCCAGAACACCGGGGAGCTGTTTTTT.

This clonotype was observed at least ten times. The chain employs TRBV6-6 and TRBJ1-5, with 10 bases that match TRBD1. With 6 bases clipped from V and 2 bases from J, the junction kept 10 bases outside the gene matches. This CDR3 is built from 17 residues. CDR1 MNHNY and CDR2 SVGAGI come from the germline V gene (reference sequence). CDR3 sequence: CASRRTGGPEGNQPQHF. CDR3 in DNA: TGTGCCAGCAGACGGACAGGGGGGCCTGAAGGCAATCAGCCCCAGCATTTT.

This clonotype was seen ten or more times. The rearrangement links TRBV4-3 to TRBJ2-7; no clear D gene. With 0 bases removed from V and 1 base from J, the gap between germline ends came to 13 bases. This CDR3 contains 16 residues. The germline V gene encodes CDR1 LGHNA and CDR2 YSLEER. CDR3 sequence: CASSQEVTGFSYEQYF. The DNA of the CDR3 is TGCGCCAGCAGCCAAGAGGTCACTGGATTTTCCTACGAGCAGTACTTC.